A single sample gave rise to the 30 T cell receptor beta chains below, sequenced in a study of blood T cell repertoires in COVID-19. Data came from immunoSEQ multiplex PCR; TCRdb stores just in-frame clones and leaves some out. The sample lists about 170,000 clones; approximately 90% were seen once. The sequenced material came from peripheral blood. These receptors were obtained from a man in his fifties who had recovered from COVID-19.

This chain uses TRBV10-3 with TRBJ2-7; 7 positions match TRBD1. Unmatched junction bases numbered 3, after V lost 5 bases and J lost 2 bases. CDR3 length: 13 residues. The V gene's germline CDR1 is ENHRY and CDR2 SYGVKD. The CDR3 region is CAISWDSTYEQYF. CDR3 sequence (DNA): TGTGCCATCAGTTGGGACAGTACCTACGAGCAGTACTTC.

DNA of the CDR3: TGTGCCAGCAGCCATTACAGGGGAGGATCACCCCTCCACTTT. It specifies CASSHYRGGSPLHF. The chain recombines TRBV7-9 with TRBJ1-6, with 7 bases aligning to TRBD1. Germline V gives CDR1 SEHNR, CDR2 FQNEAQ (reference sequence). The CDR3 is 14 residues long. Trimming removed 5 bases from V and 10 bases from J; junction bases left unmatched: 8.

About this clone: At one boundary the junction diverges from the germline segment, which might be a read error. This chain joins TRBV18 and TRBJ2-1; 11 bases line up with TRBD1. CDR1 is KGHSH, CDR2 LQKENI, per germline. This CDR3 spans 18 amino acids. Here the CDR3 DNA reads TGTGCCAGCTCACTGAGGATCCCGGACAGGGGGCCCGCCAATGGGCAGTTCTTC. Amino acid sequence: CASSLRIPDRGPANGQFF.

This clone was counted a few times. CDR3 DNA: TGTGCCAGCAGTGCCGGGACAGGGGAGCTGTTTTTT. Protein product: CASSAGTGELFF. J is TRBJ2-2 and V is TRBV27; tentative D call: TRBD1 (6 bases). CDR1 is MNHEY, CDR2 SMNVEV, per germline (reference sequence). Trimming took off 5 bases at V and 8 bases at J, with 9 bases between the two ends. This CDR3 is built from 12 residues.

The chain employs TRBV25-1 and TRBJ2-6, with TRBD1 matching over 8 bases. This CDR3 region has 18 residues. J was trimmed by 0 bases and V by 6 bases; bases with no gene match: 10. Germline V gene data show CDR1 as MGHDK and CDR2 as SYGVNS. CDR3 sequence: CASSEQGEIPSGANVLTF. CDR3 coding DNA: TGTGCCAGCAGCGAACAGGGGGAAATCCCCTCTGGGGCCAACGTCCTGACTTTC.

V gene TRBV7-2 combines with J gene TRBJ1-5; tentatively, D is TRBD1 (5 bases). From germline, CDR1 is SGHTA and CDR2 FQGNSA. V lost 5 bases and J 1 base, leaving 9 bases between the germline ends. This CDR3 has 14 amino acids. CDR3: CASSVQGSNQPQHF. As DNA, the CDR3 is TGTGCCAGCAGCGTTCAGGGAAGCAATCAGCCCCAGCATTTT. Together with reference TRBV7-2 and TRBJ1-5, the CDR3 gives the full variable domain: GAGVSQSPSNKVTEKGKDVELRCDPISGHTALYWYRQSLGQGLEFLIYFQGNSAPDKSGLPSDRFSAERTGGSVSTLTIQRTQQEDSAVYLCASSVQGSNQPQHFGDGTRLSIL.

The gene calls are TRBV18 and TRBJ2-2; TRBD2 matches at 14 bases. This CDR3 region has 16 residues. Germline lookup yields CDR1 KGHSH and CDR2 LQKENI. Losses at the gene ends were 5 bases for V and 4 bases for J; bases not matched to a gene: 3. Here the CDR3 reads CASSMGLAGATGELFF. CDR3 DNA: TGTGCCAGCTCAATGGGACTAGCGGGGGCCACCGGGGAGCTGTTTTTT.

J is TRBJ1-1 and V is TRBV7-9, with 7 bases fitting TRBD1. Germline V CDR1 and CDR2: SEHNR, FQNEAQ (reference sequence). Trimming at V came to 6 bases and at J to 1 base, leaving 11 bases not matched to a gene. The CDR3 consists of 16 residues. In DNA form, the CDR3 reads TGTGCCAGCAGTTCAGCAGGGGGAGGACCGAACACTGAAGCTTTCTTT. Protein: CASSSAGGGPNTEAFF.

V and J are TRBV21-1 and TRBJ2-5; the table's D gene call, TRBD2, was not cross checked with the DNA. TRBV21-1 is listed as a pseudogene. CDR3 length: 13 residues. The CDR3: CASSTQNRTTQYF. CDR3 bases: TGTGCCAGCAGCACCCAAAATAGGACTACCCAGTACTTC.

The chain carries TRBV2 and TRBJ2-1, with D tentatively TRBD2 (5 bases). The germline V gene has CDR1 SNHLY and CDR2 FYNNEI. The CDR3 has 16 residues. Trimming left V 3 bases short and J 2 bases short, with 14 bases between. The CDR3 DNA reads TGTGCCAGCAGTGAGGACTTGCGCCCAGCCTACAATGAGCAGTTCTTC. Its protein product is CASSEDLRPAYNEQFF.

This chain uses TRBV5-1 with TRBJ2-3; no reliable D call. Per germline, CDR1 SGHRS and CDR2 YFSETQ. There are 14 residues in the CDR3. Trimming stripped 0 bases from V and 1 base from J, with 6 bases between. CDR3 coding DNA: TGCGCCAGCAGCTTGGGTTCGGGCACAGATACGCAGTATTTT. Its protein is CASSLGSGTDTQYF. Drawing the rest from reference TRBV5-1 and TRBJ2-3, the complete variable domain is KAGVTQTPRYLIKTRGQQVTLSCSPISGHRSVSWYQQTPGQGLQFLFEYFSETQRNKGNFPGRFSGRQFSNSRSEMNVSTLELGDSALYLCASSLGSGTDTQYFGPGTRLTVL.

J is TRBJ1-1 and V is TRBV7-9; a possible D gene is TRBD1 (6 bases). This CDR3 contains 14 residues. V dropped 5 bases and J dropped 0 bases, with 10 bases sitting between them. CDR1 is SEHNR and CDR2 is FQNEAQ in the germline V gene (reference sequence). CDR3 in DNA: TGTGCCAGCAGCCAAGGACAGATGAACACTGAAGCTTTCTTT. Its translation is CASSQGQMNTEAFF.

This clone has a single count. J is TRBJ1-3 and V is TRBV3-1 (or the pseudogene TRBV3-2); a possible D gene is TRBD1 (5 bases). The CDR3 sequence is 14 residues long. The V end was cut by 4 bases, the J end by 2 bases, with 9 bases between. Germline CDR1 and CDR2: LGHDT and YNNKEL (reference sequence). The CDR3 nucleotides are TGTGCCAGCAGCCGTCCGGGGGCTGGAAACACCATATATTTT. Protein product: CASSRPGAGNTIYF.

The chain links TRBV4-1 to TRBJ1-2, with 12 bases fitting TRBD1. The trim removed 5 bases at V and 8 bases at J, leaving 9 bases unmatched. Germline loops: CDR1 MGHRA, CDR2 YSYEKL. The CDR3 has 15 amino acids. CDR3 in DNA: TGCGCCAGCAGCATTGCCGGGACAGGGGGCGCCGGCTACACCTTC. Protein: CASSIAGTGGAGYTF.

The rearrangement links TRBV19 to TRBJ2-3, with TRBD2 matching 7 bases. The CDR3 sequence is 16 residues long. The junction had 12 bases not matched to a gene; V was cut back by 5 bases and J by 4 bases. Germline CDR1 and CDR2: LNHDA and SQIVND (reference sequence). CDR3 in amino acids: CASSPGRTGGPDTQYF. CDR3 DNA sequence: TGTGCCAGTAGTCCCGGGAGGACGGGGGGACCAGATACGCAGTATTTT.

This clone was recorded only once. The chain links TRBV2 to TRBJ2-7; D unclear. This CDR3 has 12 amino acids. Germline V gene lookup returns CDR1 SNHLY and CDR2 FYNNEI. The V end was cut by 2 bases, the J end by 4 bases, with 6 bases between. The CDR3 DNA sequence: TGTGCCAGCAGTGAAACCGGGTACGAGCAGTACGTC. This sequence encodes CASSETGYEQYV.

This rearrangement joins TRBV3-1 (or the pseudogene TRBV3-2) to TRBJ2-3; the D is unclear. This CDR3 has 11 amino acids. V lost 4 bases and J lost 7, with 6 bases in between. The germline gives CDR1 LGHDT, CDR2 YNNKEL (reference sequence). The CDR3 here is CASSLLHTQYF. For the CDR3, the DNA is TGTGCCAGCAGCCTTCTTCATACGCAGTATTTT.

The V and J genes are TRBV30 and TRBJ2-7, with 7 bases identical to TRBD1. The length of the CDR3 is 15 residues. With V trimmed by 0 bases and J by 0 bases, 5 bases remained unmatched. Per germline, CDR1 GTSNPN and CDR2 SVGIG (reference sequence). CDR3 sequence reads: CAWSVPGQASYEQYF. The CDR3 DNA reads TGTGCCTGGAGTGTTCCCGGACAGGCCTCCTACGAGCAGTACTTC. Filled out from reference TRBV30 and TRBJ2-7, the complete variable domain reads SQTIHQWPATLVQPVGSPLSLECTVEGTSNPNLYWYRQAAGRGLQLLFYSVGIGQISSEVPQNLSASRPQDRQFILSSKKLLLSDSGFYLCAWSVPGQASYEQYFGPGTRLTVT.

The chain links TRBV28 to TRBJ2-5; 8 nucleotides match TRBD1. The ends lost 5 bases at V and 5 bases at J; junction bases unmatched: 4. Germline V gene data show CDR1 as MDHEN and CDR2 as SYDVKM. This CDR3 has 13 amino acids. The CDR3 sequence: CASSQGAWETQYF. DNA for the CDR3: TGTGCCAGCAGTCAGGGGGCTTGGGAGACCCAGTACTTC. Full variable domain (outside the CDR3, taken from reference TRBV28 and TRBJ2-5): DVKVTQSSRYLVKRTGEKVFLECVQDMDHENMFWYRQDPGLGLRLIYFSYDVKMKEKGDIPEGYSVSREKKERFSLILESASTNQTSMYLCASSQGAWETQYFGPGTRLLVL.

The chain recombines TRBV6-2 or TRBV6-3 with TRBJ2-5; 9 nucleotides align to TRBD1. Germline V gene lookup returns CDR1 MNHEY and CDR2 SVGEGT. After removal of 2 bases from V and 1 base from J, the junction contained 5 bases not matched to a gene. The CDR3 is 16 amino acids. CDR3 protein: CASSYRTGDIQETQYF. The CDR3 nucleotides are TGTGCCAGCAGTTACCGGACAGGGGATATCCAAGAGACCCAGTACTTC.

This chain joins TRBV7-2 and TRBJ1-5, with D possibly matching TRBD1 (5 bases). This CDR3 contains 15 residues. Trimming removed 1 base at V and 1 base at J, with 8 bases between. CDR1 and CDR2 from the germline V gene are SGHTA and FQGNSA. The CDR3 DNA sequence: TGTGCCAGCAGCTTAGTGGGGGGGAGCAATCAGCCCCAGCATTTT. This translates into CASSLVGGSNQPQHF.

V is TRBV7-2 and J is TRBJ1-2; D ambiguous. CDR1 SGHTA and CDR2 FQGNSA come from the germline V gene. This CDR3 comprises 14 residues. V lost 4 bases to trimming and J lost 4 bases, with 13 bases between them. This CDR3 reads CASSSLGRAYGYTF. For the CDR3, the DNA is TGTGCCAGCAGCTCCTTGGGGAGGGCCTATGGCTACACCTTC.

V is TRBV28 and J is TRBJ2-2, with 7 positions matching TRBD1. Germline V CDR1 and CDR2: MDHEN, SYDVKM. J gave up 3 bases and V 10 bases, and 8 bases lay outside the gene matches. CDR3 length equals 14 residues. CDR3 region: CATTDRLYTGELFF. The DNA for the CDR3 is TGTGCCACCACGGACAGGCTTTACACCGGGGAGCTGTTTTTT.

This sequence joins TRBV6-1 and TRBJ2-6; the D is unclear. Germline loops: CDR1 MNHNS, CDR2 SASEGT. The CDR3 runs to 17 residues. Trimming stripped 4 bases from V and 0 bases from J, with 13 bases between. CDR3 sequence reads: CASSALGRSSGANVLTF. For the CDR3, the DNA is TGTGCCAGCAGTGCCCTTGGTAGGAGCTCTGGGGCCAACGTCCTGACTTTC.

This sequence joins TRBV7-8 and TRBJ1-1; unclear D gene. The CDR3 is 14 residues long. Germline CDR1 reads SGHVS; CDR2 reads FQNEAQ. Trimming removed 7 bases from V and 2 bases from J, with 14 bases in between. The CDR3 loop is CASTAGGSNTEAFF. The CDR3 DNA sequence: TGTGCCAGCACCGCCGGAGGTTCAAACACTGAAGCTTTCTTT. Filled out from reference TRBV7-8 and TRBJ1-1, the complete variable domain reads GAGVSQSPRYKVAKRGQDVALRCDPISGHVSLFWYQQALGQGPEFLTYFQNEAQLDKSGLPSDRFFAERPEGSVSTLKIQRTQQEDSAVYLCASTAGGSNTEAFFGQGTRLTVV.

The chain joins TRBV25-1 to TRBJ1-1, with D perhaps matching TRBD1 (6 bases). The CDR3 is 15 amino acids. V shed 4 bases and J shed 4 bases, with 16 bases lying between them. Germline values: CDR1 MGHDK, CDR2 SYGVNS. The CDR3 is CASSAGQGRSTEAFF. The CDR3 nucleotides are TGTGCCAGCAGTGCCGGTCAGGGGAGAAGCACTGAAGCTTTCTTT.

The rearrangement uses TRBV19 and TRBJ2-5; 13 bases match TRBD2. This CDR3 comprises 17 residues. Germline V gives CDR1 LNHDA, CDR2 SQIVND (reference sequence). Trimming removed 1 base from V and 4 bases from J; junction bases left unmatched: 6. The chain's CDR3 is CASSIGTSGSIRETQYF. In DNA, the CDR3 is TGTGCCAGTAGTATAGGGACTAGCGGGAGTATCAGAGAGACCCAGTACTTC.

The DNA of the CDR3 is TGTGCCAGCAGCCGGAGCGGACGGAACACTGAAGCTTTCTTT. Its translation: CASSRSGRNTEAFF. The chain uses TRBV7-2 and TRBJ1-1, with D hard to call. The CDR3 loop spans 14 amino acids. Trimming pared 5 bases from V and 1 base from J, leaving 11 bases between. The germline CDR1 and CDR2 sequences are SGHTA and FQGNSA.

This chain connects TRBV6-2 or TRBV6-3 to TRBJ2-3; 10 nucleotides match TRBD2. Per germline, CDR1 MNHEY and CDR2 SVGEGT. This CDR3 contains 13 residues. V was clipped by 6 bases and J by 14 bases; unmatched bases: 11. The CDR3 sequence: CASSPRGLAVLYF. Written as DNA, the CDR3 is TGTGCCAGCAGCCCGAGAGGACTAGCGGTCCTGTATTTT.

The chain uses TRBV7-2 and TRBJ1-1; 7 bases align to TRBD1. This CDR3 comprises 13 residues. V gave up 4 bases and J gave up 4 bases; unmatched junction bases: 3. Germline V lookup: CDR1 SGHTA, CDR2 FQGNSA. The DNA of the CDR3 is TGTGCCAGCAGCTCAGGGGGGAGCACTGAAGCTTTCTTT. It codes for CASSSGGSTEAFF.